This T cell receptor (beta chain) was identified in a study of T cells in Graves' hyperthyroidism and ophthalmopathy (dated by TCRdb to between 2018 and 2020). As for the study more broadly: A discovery cohort of fewer than 110 patients, 43 with Graves' ophthalmopathy and over 55 with stable Graves' hyperthyroidism, was used to find distinguishing TCR V-J signatures. Prospective prediction of ophthalmopathy was tested in an independent validation cohort consisting of about 20 hyperthyroidism patients and over 15 patients who later progressed to ophthalmopathy. The 95 to 100 discovery patients were randomly split 7:3 into training and test sets. In more than five Graves' hyperthyroidism patients, the study also compared T-cell repertoires from thyroid tissue with T-cell repertoires from blood. After sampling, hyperthyroidism patients received methimazole starting at 30 mg daily, and ophthalmopathy patients received high-dose intravenous methylprednisolone. TCR Vbeta CDR3 sequencing of some 140 peripheral blood samples (approximately 44 ophthalmopathy, under 80 hyperthyroidism and approximately 17 progressor patients) is reported in the paper.

TCR beta CDR3 regions were amplified from RNA transcripts. The TCR CDR3 was subjected to a first round of RT-PCR using the HTBI primer set and the Qiagen OneStep RT-PCR kit. Libraries were constructed in a second round of multiplex PCR, after which size selection and purification were performed. Libraries were sequenced paired-end with 100 bp reads on an Illumina HiSeq2000. The authors' analysis ran thus. SOAPnuke was used to process the raw data, throwing out any read that contained adapters or uncalled bases, had a mean Phred below 15, or lacked an exact constant-primer or identifier match. COPE v1.2.5 was used to merge the high-quality paired reads, and each unique nucleotide sequence was defined as a clonotype. Clonotypes were aligned to IMGT TRBV, TRBD and TRBJ reference segments using MiTCR v1.1. The analysis included only V-J combinations with a frequency above 0.0001, which together covered around 99% of the repertoires. The TCS score was defined as F50 (clonal expansion) divided by E x V (chaos), with BLOSUM62-based TCRdist calculated between CDR3 peptides within each V-J. Welch's t-statistics and random forest reduced 500 to 550 V-J features to some 14, which were used in a naive Bayes classifier (R e1071). TCRdb redid the processing of the public reads, applying fastp at Q25 and MiXCR, and retained in-frame beta chains. Duplicate CDR3 protein sequences are folded into a single record with the most common DNA and genes. The V and J calls and clone size come from TCRdb's table, not from the authors' own analysis. The sample yields approximately 560,000 distinct CDR3 sequences; approximately 44% were counted once. Approximately 8.2% of the sample rests with the top ten.

Study-wide findings and limitations: Most expanded thyroid clonotypes (frequency above 0.001) were also detected in blood, suggesting blood repertoires may reflect thyroid immune responses. In validation, the model predicted progression to ophthalmopathy a median of about 5.9 months before onset, with 70% to 71% sensitivity and 72.22% specificity. No statistical method was used to set the sample size in advance, and investigators knew the group allocation. Ophthalmopathy was separated from stable hyperthyroidism by a 13 V-J signature model, with 85% to 90% sensitivity and about 81% specificity obtained in cross-validation and 80%/75% obtained in testing.

Graves' hyperthyroidism was defined as stable when no progression to ophthalmopathy occurred over 18 months of follow-up. Hyperthyroidism patients were newly diagnosed, with disease duration under 2 months, and aged 18 to 65 years. Exclusion was applied to patients with uncontrolled infections, other autoimmune diseases, pregnancy or lactation. Diagnoses were established on the basis of clinical symptoms, serum thyroxine and TRAb, thyroid ultrasound, and orbital computed tomography. Total RNA was extracted using Trizol reagent, and RNA quality was assessed on an Agilent 2100 Bioanalyzer. The germline V gene supplies CDR1 MGHDK and CDR2 SYGVNS. The cysteine opens and the phenylalanine closes a CDR3 of 14 amino acids. The CDR3 DNA has 42 bases and is translated from base 1. V lost 7 bases and J lost 3 bases; the stretch between them is 15 bases long. As concerns this clonotype: The antigen it binds to is not known. No base quality information exists; no much larger clone differs at one position.

Sequenced: peripheral blood or thyroid tissue (not recorded which). This sequence originates from a woman aged 18 to 35 with Graves' hyperthyroidism. Donor details come from another sample of the same person, matched by shared clones. This chain is built from TRBV25-1 and TRBJ1-2; no D segment can be confidently identified. The DNA reads as follows: TGTGCCAGCACCCTCGTTATGGGAGACTATGGCTACACCTTC. It is translated as CASTLVMGDYGYTF.